The 9 T cell receptor beta chains listed next were all sequenced from one sample in a study of blood T cell repertoires in COVID-19. Data came from immunoSEQ multiplex PCR; TCRdb stores just in-frame clones and leaves some out. The repertoire consists of over 50,000 clones, with around 87% occurring once and the leading ten covering around 6.1%. Sequencing was performed on peripheral blood. These receptors were taken from a man between 60 and 75 years old with acute or convalescent COVID-19.

The rearrangement joins TRBV19 to TRBJ1-2; 9 bases align to TRBD1. This CDR3 is built from 15 residues. V shed 5 bases and J 4 bases; nucleotides not matched to a gene: 8. CDR1 and CDR2 from the germline V gene are LNHDA and SQIVND (reference sequence). The CDR3 nucleotides are TGTGCCAGTAGTGTTCAGGGGACAGGGATCTATGGCTACACCTTC. Its protein product is CASSVQGTGIYGYTF.

CDR3: CATSIRTWNTEAFF. CDR3 coding DNA: TGTGCCACCAGCATAAGGACATGGAACACTGAAGCTTTCTTT. The rearrangement uses TRBV15 and TRBJ1-1; possible D gene TRBD1, 5 bases. This CDR3 region has 14 residues. Trimming left V 4 bases short and J 1 base short, with 10 bases between. The germline V gene has CDR1 LNHNV and CDR2 YYDKDF (reference sequence).

The rearrangement links TRBV7-9 to TRBJ2-1; D is uncertain. Germline V gene lookup returns CDR1 SEHNR and CDR2 FQNEAQ (reference sequence). The CDR3 runs to 12 residues. With 5 bases removed from V and 7 bases from J, the gap between germline ends came to 9 bases. The CDR3 DNA reads as TGTGCCAGCAGCCGATGGCAGAATGAGCAGTTCTTC. Translated: CASSRWQNEQFF. The full variable domain, completed using reference TRBV7-9 and TRBJ2-1, is DTGVSQNPRHKITKRGQNVTFRCDPISEHNRLYWYRQTLGQGPEFLTYFQNEAQLEKSRLLSDRFSAERPKGSFSTLEIQRTEQGDSAMYLCASSRWQNEQFFGPGTRLTVL.

The chain has TRBV5-1 and TRBJ2-7, with 7 bases aligning to TRBD1. The germline gives CDR1 SGHRS, CDR2 YFSETQ. With V trimmed by 6 bases and J by 0 bases, 9 bases remained unmatched. The CDR3 is made up of 15 amino acids. The CDR3 reads CASTLAQGDSYEQYF. The CDR3, as DNA: TGCGCCAGCACCTTAGCGCAGGGGGACTCCTACGAGCAGTACTTC.

This rearrangement joins TRBV6-5 to TRBJ1-3, with D unresolved. The CDR3 is 15 residues long. Germline V gene data show CDR1 as MNHEY and CDR2 as SVGAGI. Trimming took off 5 bases at V and 0 bases at J, with 11 bases between the two ends. The CDR3 here is CASSRGSSSGNTIYF. DNA of the CDR3: TGTGCCAGCAGTCGCGGGTCCAGCTCTGGAAACACCATATATTTT.

V and J are TRBV7-9 and TRBJ2-3; 8 positions agree with TRBD2. CDR1 is SEHNR, CDR2 FQNEAQ, per germline (reference sequence). The CDR3 covers 15 residues. Trimming at V came to 1 base and at J to 5 bases, leaving 5 bases not matched to a gene. The CDR3, as DNA: TGTGCCAGCAGCTTAGTACGGGGGGGCGGAGATACGCAGTATTTT. Its translation: CASSLVRGGGDTQYF.

The rearrangement links TRBV30 to TRBJ1-1; TRBD1 matches at 8 bases. This CDR3 has 13 amino acids. Losses at the gene ends were 3 bases for V and 5 bases for J; bases not matched to a gene: 5. Germline CDR1 GTSNPN, CDR2 SVGIG (reference sequence). The CDR3 DNA sequence: TGTGCCTGGAGCGCGGACAGGGTAACTGAAGCTTTCTTT. Translating it yields CAWSADRVTEAFF.

The rearrangement uses TRBV12-3 or TRBV12-4 and TRBJ2-1, with a possible D match to TRBD1 (6 bases). The germline V and J ends were trimmed by 3 bases and 9 bases, with 12 bases remaining between them. CDR3 length: 13 amino acids. DNA of the CDR3: TGTGCCAGCAGTTTTGGTGGGGGCGGTGAGCAGTTCTTC. Encoded protein: CASSFGGGGEQFF.

J is TRBJ2-1 and V is TRBV4-3, with 9 bases fitting TRBD2. CDR3 length equals 16 residues. The germline CDR1 and CDR2 sequences are LGHNA and YSLEER. V was clipped by 4 bases and J by 1 base; unmatched bases: 5. The CDR3 loop reads CASSPNLAGSYNEQFF. The CDR3 nucleotides read TGCGCCAGCAGCCCCAATCTAGCGGGGTCCTACAATGAGCAGTTCTTC.